This T cell receptor (beta chain) was captured in a study of control samples from healthy donors and cancer patients. The CDR3 length is 13 residues. Generated by immunoSEQ multiplex PCR, the TCRdb table keeps only in-frame clones and is missing some. In the table there are about 120,000 clones, about 89% of which are singletons. The sample consisted of blood. The rearrangement links TRBV21-1 to TRBJ1-5. TRBV21-1 is a documented pseudogene. The clonotype was recovered from a man in his fifties or sixties in good health. The CDR3 DNA follows: TGTGCCAGCAGATTCTATAGCAATCAGCCCCAGCATTTT. It yields the protein CASRFYSNQPQHF.